Included here is one T cell receptor beta chain sequence, with context. Its target is not known. Trimming left V 1 base short and J 0 bases short, with 4 bases between. The CDR3 is made up of 12 amino acids. Looked up from germline, CDR1 is GTSNPN and CDR2 is SVGIG (reference sequence). The record originates from a study of TIL therapy for anti-PD-1-resistant metastatic lung cancer. For the study at large: Median tumor PD-L1 proportion score was under 6.5%.

Study results and limitations: Infused TIL clonotypes partially replaced the baseline blood repertoire, then decayed over months. Treatment-naive, never-smoker and oncogene-addicted patients were overrepresented in this highly selected cohort.

Time point here: pre-treatment sample, taken before nivolumab and TIL therapy. Stage 4 NSCLC adults joined between October 2017 and 2020. This was the immunoSEQ v3 assay. TCRdb's table, derived via immunoSEQ multiplex PCR, lists solely in-frame clones and lacks some. Of about 32,000 clones in the sample, 74% were seen once. The sequence came from a woman between 25 and 80 years old with non-small cell lung cancer. This material consisted of blood, taken at baseline. The rearrangement uses TRBV30 and TRBJ2-7; no clear D. The CDR3 loop is CAWSGISYEQYF. DNA for the CDR3: TGTGCCTGGAGTGGGATCTCCTACGAGCAGTACTTC.